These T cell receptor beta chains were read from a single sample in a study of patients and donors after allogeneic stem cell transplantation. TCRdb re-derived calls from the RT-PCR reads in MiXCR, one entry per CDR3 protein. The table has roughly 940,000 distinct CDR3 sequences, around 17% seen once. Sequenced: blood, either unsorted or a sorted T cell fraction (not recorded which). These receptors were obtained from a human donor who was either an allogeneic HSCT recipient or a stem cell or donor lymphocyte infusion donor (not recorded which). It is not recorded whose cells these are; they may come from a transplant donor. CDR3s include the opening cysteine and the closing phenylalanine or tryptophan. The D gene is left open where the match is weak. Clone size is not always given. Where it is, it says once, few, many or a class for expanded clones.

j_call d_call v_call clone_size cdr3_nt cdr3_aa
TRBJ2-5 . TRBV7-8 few TGTGCCAGCAGCGACCGGGAAAGGGAGACCCAGTACTTC CASSDRERETQYF
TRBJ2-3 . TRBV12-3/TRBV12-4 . TGTGCCAGCAGTTTTAGGGGGGCCTTAGGTACGCAGTATTTT CASSFRGALGTQYF
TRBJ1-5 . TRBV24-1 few TGTGCCACCAGTGATGACGGAGGGCAGCCCCAGCATTTT CATSDDGGQPQHF
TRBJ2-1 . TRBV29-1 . TGCAGCGTGCTGGGACCGACCGGGAAGGATGAGCAGTTCTTC CSVLGPTGKDEQFF
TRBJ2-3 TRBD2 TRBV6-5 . TGTGCCAGCAGTTACTCGGGATTAGCGGGGGGCCGTAGCACAGATACGCAGTATTTT CASSYSGLAGGRSTDTQYF
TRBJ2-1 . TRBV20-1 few TGCAGTGCCCGTTTAGCCTCCTCGACACGTGTCCGTGAGCAGTTCTTC CSARLASSTRVREQFF
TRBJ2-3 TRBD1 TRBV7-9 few TGTGCCAGCAGCTTAGGGGGACAGCGGACAGATACGCAGTATTTT CASSLGGQRTDTQYF
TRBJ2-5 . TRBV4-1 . TGCGCCAGCAGCCAAGTGTATCAAGTGGACAGCCAAGAGACCCAGTACTTC CASSQVYQVDSQETQYF
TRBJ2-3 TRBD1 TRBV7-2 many TGTGCCAGCAGCTTAAGACAGGGGGGCACAGATACGCAGTATTTT CASSLRQGGTDTQYF
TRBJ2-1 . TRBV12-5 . TGTGCTAGTGGTTTGGTACAGAAGCTAGGTTTCCAAGAGCAGTTCTTC CASGLVQKLGFQEQFF
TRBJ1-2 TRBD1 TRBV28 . TGTGCCAGCAGTTTATCTCGTTGGCAGGGGGACTATGGCTACACCTTC CASSLSRWQGDYGYTF
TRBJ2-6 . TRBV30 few TGTGCCCGCAAGAGACGGGATCCTGGGGCCAACGTCCTGACTTTC CARKRRDPGANVLTF
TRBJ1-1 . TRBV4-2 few TGTGCCAGCAGCCAGGCCTCCGGGGGCCTGAACACTGAAGCTTTCTTT CASSQASGGLNTEAFF
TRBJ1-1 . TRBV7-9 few TGTGCCAGCAGCTTAGTCACAATGGGTACGAGAACTGAAGCTTTCTTT CASSLVTMGTRTEAFF
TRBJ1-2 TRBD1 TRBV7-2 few TGTGCCAGCAGCTTAACTCGGGACAGCCTAATCTATGGCTACACCTTC CASSLTRDSLIYGYTF
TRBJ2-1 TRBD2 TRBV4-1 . TGCGCCAGCAGCCAAGATTGGACTAGCTCCTACAATGAGCAGTTCTTC CASSQDWTSSYNEQFF
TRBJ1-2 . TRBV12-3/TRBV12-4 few TGTGCCAGCAGTTTCGCAACAGGGCAGAACTATGGCTACACCTTC CASSFATGQNYGYTF
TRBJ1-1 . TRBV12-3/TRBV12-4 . TGTGCCAGCAGTTTTGTCAGCACTGAAGCTTTCTTT CASSFVSTEAFF
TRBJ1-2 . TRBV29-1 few TGCAGCGTCAGCCCCGGGACCCATAGGAGCTATGGCTACACCTTC CSVSPGTHRSYGYTF
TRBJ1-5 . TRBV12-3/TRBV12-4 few TGTGCCAGCAGTTGGGGGCTACTTAGCAATCAGCCCCAGCATTTT CASSWGLLSNQPQHF
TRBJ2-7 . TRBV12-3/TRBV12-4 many TGTGCCAGCAGTCCTGACTGGGACTCCTACGAGCAGTACTTC CASSPDWDSYEQYF
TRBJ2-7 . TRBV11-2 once TGTGCCAGCAGCACTATTGCCTCCGGTTTTAGTTCTTACGAGCAGTACTTC CASSTIASGFSSYEQYF
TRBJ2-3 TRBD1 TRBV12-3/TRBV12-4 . TGTGCCAGCAGCTGGACAGGGATTAGCACAGATACGCAGTATTTT CASSWTGISTDTQYF
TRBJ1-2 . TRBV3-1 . TGTGCCAGCAGCCAGTTCCTAACCAACTATGGCTACACCTTC CASSQFLTNYGYTF
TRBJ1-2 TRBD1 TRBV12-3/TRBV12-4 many TGTGCCAGCAGTTCGGGACAGCCCTTCTATGGCTACACCTTC CASSSGQPFYGYTF
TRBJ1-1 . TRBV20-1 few TGCAGTGCGCAGGGTAGGGTGTCCACTGAAGCTTTCTTT CSAQGRVSTEAFF
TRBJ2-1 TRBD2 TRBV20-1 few TGCAGTGCCGTGGCGGGGGGGAACCACAATGAGCAGTTCTTC CSAVAGGNHNEQFF
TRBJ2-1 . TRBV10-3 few TGTGCCATCAGTGAGTCTTCGCGCAGCTCCTACAATGAGCAGTTCTTC CAISESSRSSYNEQFF
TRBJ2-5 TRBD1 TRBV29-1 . TGCAGCGGGGCCGGACAGGGGAGGGCAGGCGAAGAGACCCAGTACTTC CSGAGQGRAGEETQYF
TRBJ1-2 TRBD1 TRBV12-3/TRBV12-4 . TGTGCCAGCAGCCGAGGATCCGGGACAGGGGAAGGCTACACCTTC CASSRGSGTGEGYTF
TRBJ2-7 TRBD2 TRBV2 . TGTGCCAGCAGCAGGGAAAGCGGGGGTCCTCCCTACGAGCAGTACTTC CASSRESGGPPYEQYF
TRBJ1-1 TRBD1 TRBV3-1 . TGTGCCAGCACCCCGGACAGGGCGTACACTGAAGCTTTCTTT CASTPDRAYTEAFF
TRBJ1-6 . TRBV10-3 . TGTGCCACCGGGTCAGGTAATTCACCCCTCCACTTT CATGSGNSPLHF
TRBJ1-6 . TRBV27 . TGTGCCCCTCCGACCGGGGGTAATAATTCACCCCTCCACTTT CAPPTGGNNSPLHF
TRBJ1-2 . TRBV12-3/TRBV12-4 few TGTGCCTTCTTAGGGGACTATGGCTACACCTTC CAFLGDYGYTF
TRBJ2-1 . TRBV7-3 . TGTGCCAGCAGCTATTTAGCGGATAGCTCCTACAATGAGCAGTTCTTC CASSYLADSSYNEQFF
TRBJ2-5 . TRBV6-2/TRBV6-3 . TGTGCCAGCAGTTACGAGGCTAGCTTGGAGACCCAGTACTTC CASSYEASLETQYF
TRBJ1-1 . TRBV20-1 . TGCAGTGCTAGAGATCAAAACACTGAAGCTTTCTTT CSARDQNTEAFF
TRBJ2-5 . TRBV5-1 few TGCGCCAGCAGCTTATCCTGGGTCGGAGAGACCCAGTACTTC CASSLSWVGETQYF
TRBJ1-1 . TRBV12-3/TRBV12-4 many TGTGCCAGCAGTTTCTCAGAAGCTTTCTTT CASSFSEAFF
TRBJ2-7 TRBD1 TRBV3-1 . TGTGCCAGCAGCTCCTATTTCGGGACAGACTCCTACGAGCAGTACTTC CASSSYFGTDSYEQYF
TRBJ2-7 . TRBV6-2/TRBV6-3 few TGTGCCAGCAGTTACCTCCTGGGACTTATGGTCGAGCAGTACTTC CASSYLLGLMVEQYF
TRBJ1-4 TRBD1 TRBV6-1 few TGTGCCAGTTCAGGGGGGACTAATGAAAAACTGTTTTTT CASSGGTNEKLFF
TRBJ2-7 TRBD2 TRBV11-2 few TGTGCCAGCAGCGTTCCGGGACTAGCGGGGGGCGAGCAGTACTTC CASSVPGLAGGEQYF
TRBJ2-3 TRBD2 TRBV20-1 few TGCAGTGCTCTGACTAGCGGGGGTTCAGATACGCAGTATTTT CSALTSGGSDTQYF
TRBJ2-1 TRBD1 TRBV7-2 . TGTGCCAGCAGCTTTGACAGGGGCGCCCACAATGAGCAGTTCTTC CASSFDRGAHNEQFF
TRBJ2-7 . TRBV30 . TGTGCCTGGAGTTCGAGGAGGGGCGGAAGACCCTACGAGCAGTACTTC CAWSSRRGGRPYEQYF
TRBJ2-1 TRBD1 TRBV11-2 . TGTGCCAGCAGCTCCCGGACAGGGACAGCCGGTGAGCAGTTCTTC CASSSRTGTAGEQFF
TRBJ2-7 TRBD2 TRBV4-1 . TGCGCCAGCAGCCAAGAGGGAGGCCTAGCGGCCACCTACGAGCAGTACTTC CASSQEGGLAATYEQYF
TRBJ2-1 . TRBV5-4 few TGTGCCAGCAGCCACAAGAACAATGAGCAGTTCTTC CASSHKNNEQFF
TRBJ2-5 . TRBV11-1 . TGTGCCAGCAGCCCTTCGACATCGACAGGAAAAAGGCGTAGAGAGACCCAGTACTTC CASSPSTSTGKRRRETQYF
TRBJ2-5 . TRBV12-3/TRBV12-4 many TGTGCCAGCAGTGCCCCAGGGGCCCAAGAGACCCAGTACTTC CASSAPGAQETQYF
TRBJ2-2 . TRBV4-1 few TGCGCCAGCAGCCACCCCGGGTCCGGGGAGCTGTTTTTT CASSHPGSGELFF
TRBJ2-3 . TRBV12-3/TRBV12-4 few TGTGCCGATCGCTTAGGGGGAAGTGGCACAGATACGCAGTATTTT CADRLGGSGTDTQYF
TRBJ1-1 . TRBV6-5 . TGTGCCAGCAGTTCGACAGTATCCACTGAAGCTTTCTTT CASSSTVSTEAFF
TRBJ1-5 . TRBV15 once TGTGCCACGCGAACTGACAGGTTTAGCAATCAGCCCCAGCATTTT CATRTDRFSNQPQHF